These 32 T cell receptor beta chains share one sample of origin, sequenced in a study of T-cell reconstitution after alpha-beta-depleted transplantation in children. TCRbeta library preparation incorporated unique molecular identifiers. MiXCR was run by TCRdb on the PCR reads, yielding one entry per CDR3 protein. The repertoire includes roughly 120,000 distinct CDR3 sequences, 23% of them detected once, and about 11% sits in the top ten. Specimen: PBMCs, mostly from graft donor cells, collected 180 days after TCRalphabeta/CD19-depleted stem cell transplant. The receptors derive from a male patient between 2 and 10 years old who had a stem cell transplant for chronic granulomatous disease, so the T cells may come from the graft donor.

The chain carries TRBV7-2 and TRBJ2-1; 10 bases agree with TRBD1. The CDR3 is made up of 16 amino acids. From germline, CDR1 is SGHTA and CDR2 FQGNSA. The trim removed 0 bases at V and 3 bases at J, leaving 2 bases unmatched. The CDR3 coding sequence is TGTGCCAGCAGCTTAGCCGGGACAGGGGTCTACAATGAGCAGTTCTTC. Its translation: CASSLAGTGVYNEQFF.

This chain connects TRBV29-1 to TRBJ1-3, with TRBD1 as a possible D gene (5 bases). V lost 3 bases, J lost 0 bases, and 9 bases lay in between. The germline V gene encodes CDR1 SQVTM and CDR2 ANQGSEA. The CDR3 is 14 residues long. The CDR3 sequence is CSVEGRHSGNTIYF. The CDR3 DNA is TGCAGCGTTGAGGGACGGCACTCTGGAAACACCATATATTTT.

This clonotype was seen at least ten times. The CDR3 DNA reads TGTGCCAGCAGGCTAGCGGGAGTAGCGGGGGAGCTGTTTTTT. Encoded protein: CASRLAGVAGELFF. The chain joins TRBV3-1 to TRBJ2-2, with 10 bases identical to TRBD2. The CDR3 covers 14 residues. Germline loops: CDR1 LGHDT, CDR2 YNNKEL (reference sequence). J lost 8 bases, V lost 6 bases, and 6 bases had no gene match.

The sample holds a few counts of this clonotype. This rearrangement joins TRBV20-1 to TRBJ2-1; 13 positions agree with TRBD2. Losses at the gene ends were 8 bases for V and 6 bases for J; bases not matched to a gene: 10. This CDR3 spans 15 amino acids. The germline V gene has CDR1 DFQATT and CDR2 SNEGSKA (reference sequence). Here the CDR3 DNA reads TGCAGTCTTATTCCGGGACTAGCGGGAATCAATGAGCAGTTCTTC. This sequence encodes CSLIPGLAGINEQFF.

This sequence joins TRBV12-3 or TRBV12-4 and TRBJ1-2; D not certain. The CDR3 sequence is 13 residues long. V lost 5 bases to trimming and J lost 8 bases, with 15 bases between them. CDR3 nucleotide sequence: TGTGCCAGCAGTCCGAATAGGGTAGGAGGCTACACCTTC. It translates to CASSPNRVGGYTF.

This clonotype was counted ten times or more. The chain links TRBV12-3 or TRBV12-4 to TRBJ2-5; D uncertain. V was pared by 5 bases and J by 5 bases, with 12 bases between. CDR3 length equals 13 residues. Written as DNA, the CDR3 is TGTGCCAGCAGTCCCTGGGGTGGGGAGACCCAGTACTTC. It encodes CASSPWGGETQYF.

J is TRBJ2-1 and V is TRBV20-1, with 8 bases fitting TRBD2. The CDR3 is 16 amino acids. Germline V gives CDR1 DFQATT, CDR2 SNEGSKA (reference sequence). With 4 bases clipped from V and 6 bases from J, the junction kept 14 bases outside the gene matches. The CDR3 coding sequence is TGCAGTGCTACCCCCCTAAAAGCGGGAGTTTTCAATGAGCAGTTCTTC. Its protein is CSATPLKAGVFNEQFF.

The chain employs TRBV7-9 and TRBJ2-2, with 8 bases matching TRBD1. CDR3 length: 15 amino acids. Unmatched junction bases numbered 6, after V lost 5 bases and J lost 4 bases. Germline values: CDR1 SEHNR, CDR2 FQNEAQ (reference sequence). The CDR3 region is CASSKDREGTGELFF. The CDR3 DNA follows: TGTGCCAGCAGCAAGGACAGGGAAGGCACCGGGGAGCTGTTTTTT.

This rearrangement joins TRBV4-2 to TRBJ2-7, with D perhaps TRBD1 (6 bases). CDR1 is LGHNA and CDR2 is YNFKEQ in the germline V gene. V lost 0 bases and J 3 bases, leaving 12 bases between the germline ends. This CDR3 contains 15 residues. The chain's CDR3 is CASSQEWQGRYEQYF. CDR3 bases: TGTGCCAGCAGCCAAGAGTGGCAGGGGCGCTACGAGCAGTACTTC.

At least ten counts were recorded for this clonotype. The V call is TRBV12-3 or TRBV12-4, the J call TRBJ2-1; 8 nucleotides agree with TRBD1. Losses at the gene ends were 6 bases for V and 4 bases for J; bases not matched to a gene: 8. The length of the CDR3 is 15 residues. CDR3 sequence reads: CASRKTRDRYNEQFF. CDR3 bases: TGTGCCAGCAGGAAAACTCGGGACAGGTACAATGAGCAGTTCTTC.

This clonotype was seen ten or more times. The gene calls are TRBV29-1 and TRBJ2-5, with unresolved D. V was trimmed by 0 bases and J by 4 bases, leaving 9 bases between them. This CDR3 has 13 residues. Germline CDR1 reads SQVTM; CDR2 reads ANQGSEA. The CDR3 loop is CSVEEVVGETQYF. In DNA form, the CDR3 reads TGCAGCGTTGAAGAGGTAGTCGGAGAGACCCAGTACTTC.

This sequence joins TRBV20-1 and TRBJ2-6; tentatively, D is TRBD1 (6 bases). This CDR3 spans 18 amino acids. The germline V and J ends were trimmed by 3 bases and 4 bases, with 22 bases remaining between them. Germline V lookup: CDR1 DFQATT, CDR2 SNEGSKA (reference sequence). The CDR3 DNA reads TGCAGTGCTAGGATTAGGGGACAACGAGGGTCGGGGGCCAACGTCCTGACTTTC. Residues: CSARIRGQRGSGANVLTF.

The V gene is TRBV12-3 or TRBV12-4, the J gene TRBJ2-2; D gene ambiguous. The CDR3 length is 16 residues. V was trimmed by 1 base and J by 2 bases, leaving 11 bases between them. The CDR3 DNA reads TGTGCCAGCAGTTTAGGGGTGGGGATCAACACCGGGGAGCTGTTTTTT. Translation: CASSLGVGINTGELFF.

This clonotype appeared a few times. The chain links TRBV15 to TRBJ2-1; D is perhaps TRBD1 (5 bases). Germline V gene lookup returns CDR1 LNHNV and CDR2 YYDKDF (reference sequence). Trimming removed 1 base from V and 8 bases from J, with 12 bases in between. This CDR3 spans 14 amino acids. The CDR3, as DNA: TGTGCCACCAGCAGAGTAAACAGGCTGGATGAGCAGTTCTTC. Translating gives CATSRVNRLDEQFF.

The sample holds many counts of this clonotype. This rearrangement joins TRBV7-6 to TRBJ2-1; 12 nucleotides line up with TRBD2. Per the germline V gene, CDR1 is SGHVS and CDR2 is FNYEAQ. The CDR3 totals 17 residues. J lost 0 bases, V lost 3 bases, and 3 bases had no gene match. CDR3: CASSLGLAGSSYNEQFF. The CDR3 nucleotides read TGTGCCAGCAGCTTGGGACTAGCGGGTAGCTCCTACAATGAGCAGTTCTTC.

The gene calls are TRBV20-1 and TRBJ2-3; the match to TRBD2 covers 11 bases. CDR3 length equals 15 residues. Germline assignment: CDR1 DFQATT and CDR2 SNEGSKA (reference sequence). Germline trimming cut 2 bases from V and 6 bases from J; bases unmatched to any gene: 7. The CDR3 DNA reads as TGCAGTGCTAGATTACTAGCGGGAGTTCAGGATACGCAGTATTTT. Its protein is CSARLLAGVQDTQYF.

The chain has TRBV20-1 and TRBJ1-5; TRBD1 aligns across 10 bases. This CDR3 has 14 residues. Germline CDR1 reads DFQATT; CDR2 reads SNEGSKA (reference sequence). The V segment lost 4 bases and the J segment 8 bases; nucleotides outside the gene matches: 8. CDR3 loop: CSANRDRGYEPQHF. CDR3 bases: TGCAGTGCTAACCGGGACAGGGGTTATGAGCCCCAGCATTTT.

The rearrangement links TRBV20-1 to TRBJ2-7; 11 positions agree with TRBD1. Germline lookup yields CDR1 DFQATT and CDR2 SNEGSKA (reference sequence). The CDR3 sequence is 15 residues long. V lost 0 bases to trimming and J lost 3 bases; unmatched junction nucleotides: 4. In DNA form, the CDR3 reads TGCAGTGCTAGAGATGGGGACAGGGGGGGCTACGAGCAGTACTTC. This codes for CSARDGDRGGYEQYF.

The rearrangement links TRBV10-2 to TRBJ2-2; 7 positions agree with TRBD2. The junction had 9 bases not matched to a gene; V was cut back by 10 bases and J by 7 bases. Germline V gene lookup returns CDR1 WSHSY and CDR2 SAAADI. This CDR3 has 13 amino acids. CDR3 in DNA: TGCGCCACCAGGACTAGAGGGAGCGGGGAGCTGTTTTTT. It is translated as CATRTRGSGELFF.

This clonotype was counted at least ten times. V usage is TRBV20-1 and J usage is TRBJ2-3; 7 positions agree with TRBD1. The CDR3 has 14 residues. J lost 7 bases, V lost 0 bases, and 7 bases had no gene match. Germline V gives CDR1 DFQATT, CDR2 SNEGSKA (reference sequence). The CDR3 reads CSARDLTGFHTQYF. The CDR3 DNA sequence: TGCAGTGCTAGAGACCTGACAGGGTTCCATACGCAGTATTTT.

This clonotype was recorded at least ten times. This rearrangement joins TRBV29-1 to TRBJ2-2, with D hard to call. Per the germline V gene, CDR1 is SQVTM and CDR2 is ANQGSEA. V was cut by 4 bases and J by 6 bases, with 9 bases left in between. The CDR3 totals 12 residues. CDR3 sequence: CSVVLGSGELFF. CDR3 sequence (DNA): TGCAGCGTTGTGTTGGGGTCCGGGGAGCTGTTTTTT.

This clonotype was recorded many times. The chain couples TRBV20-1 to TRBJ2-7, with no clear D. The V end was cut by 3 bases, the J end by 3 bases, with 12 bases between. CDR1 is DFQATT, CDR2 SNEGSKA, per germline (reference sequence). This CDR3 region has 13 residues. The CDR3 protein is CSASPRPGYEQYF. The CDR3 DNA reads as TGCAGTGCTAGTCCCCGCCCTGGCTACGAGCAGTACTTC.

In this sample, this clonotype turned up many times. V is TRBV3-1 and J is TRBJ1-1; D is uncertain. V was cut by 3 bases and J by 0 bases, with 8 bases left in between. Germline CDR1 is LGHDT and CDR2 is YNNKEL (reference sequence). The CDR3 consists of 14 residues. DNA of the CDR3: TGTGCCAGCAGCCAGACATACATGAACACTGAAGCTTTCTTT. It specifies CASSQTYMNTEAFF.

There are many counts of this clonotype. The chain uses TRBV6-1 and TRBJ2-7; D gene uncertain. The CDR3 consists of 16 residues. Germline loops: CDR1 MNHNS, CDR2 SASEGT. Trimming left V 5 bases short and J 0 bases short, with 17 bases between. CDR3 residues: CASSLNMDGNSYEQYF. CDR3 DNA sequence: TGTGCCAGCAGTCTCAATATGGACGGAAACTCCTACGAGCAGTACTTC.

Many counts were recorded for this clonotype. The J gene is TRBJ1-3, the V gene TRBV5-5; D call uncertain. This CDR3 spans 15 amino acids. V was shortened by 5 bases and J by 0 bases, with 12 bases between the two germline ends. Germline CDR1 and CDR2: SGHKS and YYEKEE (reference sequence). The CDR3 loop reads CASRAGPSSGNTIYF. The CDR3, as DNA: TGTGCCAGCAGGGCCGGGCCAAGCTCTGGAAACACCATATATTTT.

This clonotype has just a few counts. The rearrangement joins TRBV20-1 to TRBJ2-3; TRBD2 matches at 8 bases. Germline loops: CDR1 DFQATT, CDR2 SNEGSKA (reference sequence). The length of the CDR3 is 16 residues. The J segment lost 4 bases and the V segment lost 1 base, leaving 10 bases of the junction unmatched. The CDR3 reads CSARGASGSRADTQYF. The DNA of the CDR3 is TGCAGTGCTAGAGGGGCCAGCGGGAGTCGAGCAGATACGCAGTATTTT.

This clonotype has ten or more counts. Here the CDR3 reads CASSQDRGVSGANVLTF. CDR3 DNA sequence: TGCGCCAGCAGCCAAGATAGGGGGGTCTCTGGGGCCAACGTCCTGACTTTC. This chain links TRBV4-3 with TRBJ2-6; D is tentatively TRBD1 or TRBD2 (6 bases each). The CDR3 is 17 amino acids. The V end was cut by 0 bases, the J end by 0 bases, with 9 bases between. The germline V gene encodes CDR1 LGHNA and CDR2 YSLEER.

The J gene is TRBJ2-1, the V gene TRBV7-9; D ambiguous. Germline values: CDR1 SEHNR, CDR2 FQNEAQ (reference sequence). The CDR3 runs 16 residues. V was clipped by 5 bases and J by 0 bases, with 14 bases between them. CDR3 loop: CASSPRRTSSYNEQFF. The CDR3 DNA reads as TGTGCCAGCAGCCCGCGACGGACCAGCTCCTACAATGAGCAGTTCTTC.

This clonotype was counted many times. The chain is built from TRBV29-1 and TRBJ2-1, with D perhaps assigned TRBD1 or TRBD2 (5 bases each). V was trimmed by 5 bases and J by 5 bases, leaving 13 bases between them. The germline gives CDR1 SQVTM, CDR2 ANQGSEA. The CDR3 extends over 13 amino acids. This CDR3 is CSVTGTADNEQFF. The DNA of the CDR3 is TGCAGCGTTACCGGGACCGCAGACAATGAGCAGTTCTTC.

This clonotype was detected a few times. The CDR3 loop reads CSEQSGNEQFF. The CDR3 bases are TGCAGCGAACAGTCGGGCAATGAGCAGTTCTTC. V and J are TRBV29-1 and TRBJ2-1; D gene uncertain. This CDR3 region has 11 residues. With 7 bases removed from V and 6 bases from J, the gap between germline ends came to 10 bases. Germline loops: CDR1 SQVTM, CDR2 ANQGSEA.

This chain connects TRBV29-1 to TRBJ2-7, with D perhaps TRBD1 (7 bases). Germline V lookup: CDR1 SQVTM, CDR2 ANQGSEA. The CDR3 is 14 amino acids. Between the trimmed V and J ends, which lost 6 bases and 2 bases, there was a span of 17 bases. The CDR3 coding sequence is TGCAGCGTCCAGGGGGGTGGTTCTCCCTACGAGCAGTACTTC. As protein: CSVQGGGSPYEQYF.

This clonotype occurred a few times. CDR3 DNA sequence: TGTGCCAGCAGTTTGTCGGAACCATACGAGCAGTACTTC. Translated: CASSLSEPYEQYF. The chain has TRBV12-3 or TRBV12-4 and TRBJ2-7; D is ambiguous. The CDR3 has 13 residues. V was trimmed by 3 bases and J by 4 bases, leaving 10 bases between them.